This T cell receptor (beta chain) was profiled in a study of PD-L1 blockade in urothelial cancer. Across the study: Of approximately 30 patients, approximately 23 were males with bladder-origin urothelial cancer.

Trimming took off 3 bases at V and 3 bases at J, with 12 bases between the two ends. This CDR3 spans 15 amino acids. Germline V gene lookup returns CDR1 LNHNV and CDR2 YYDKDF (reference sequence). The time point: pretreatment peripheral blood. Every PCR was spiked with synthetic TCR analog templates. Sequencing used immunoSEQ multiplex PCR; TCRdb keeps in-frame clones, though not all of them. The sample has about 81,000 clones, just under 85% seen once. The sample here was PBMCs, taken around atezolizumab (anti-PD-L1) treatment. The clonotype originates from a man aged 40-50 years with urothelial cancer. V gene TRBV15 combines with J gene TRBJ1-5; tentatively, D is TRBD1 (5 bases). CDR3 DNA sequence: TGTGCCACCAGCAGGGCCCGGGGGTCCAATCAGCCCCAGCATTTT. Its translation: CATSRARGSNQPQHF.